This entry features one T cell receptor (beta chain) sequence. Its specificity is not known. This sample's time point: newly diagnosed, previously untreated cHL patient sample. This specimen belongs to a study of PD-1 blockade in classical Hodgkin lymphoma. Points from the study as a whole: Prior therapy or disease activity may underlie the repertoire differences, whose causes remain undefined. Newly diagnosed patients were reported to exhibit reduced baseline TCR diversity relative to healthy donors.

Clones were read by immunoSEQ multiplex PCR, and TCRdb kept only the in-frame ones, dropping some. The sample records some 28,000 clones, more than 85% being singletons. The specimen sequenced was peripheral blood mononuclear cells (PBMCs). The clonotype comes from a human donor with classical Hodgkin lymphoma.

In DNA form, the CDR3 reads TGTGCCAGCAGTTTTGGACTTGGGACCTACGAGCAGTACTTC. Translating gives CASSFGLGTYEQYF. The chain joins TRBV28 to TRBJ2-7; D is perhaps TRBD2 (5 bases). Trimming took off 3 bases at V and 2 bases at J, with 11 bases between the two ends. This CDR3 is 14 amino acids long. Germline CDR1 MDHEN, CDR2 SYDVKM.